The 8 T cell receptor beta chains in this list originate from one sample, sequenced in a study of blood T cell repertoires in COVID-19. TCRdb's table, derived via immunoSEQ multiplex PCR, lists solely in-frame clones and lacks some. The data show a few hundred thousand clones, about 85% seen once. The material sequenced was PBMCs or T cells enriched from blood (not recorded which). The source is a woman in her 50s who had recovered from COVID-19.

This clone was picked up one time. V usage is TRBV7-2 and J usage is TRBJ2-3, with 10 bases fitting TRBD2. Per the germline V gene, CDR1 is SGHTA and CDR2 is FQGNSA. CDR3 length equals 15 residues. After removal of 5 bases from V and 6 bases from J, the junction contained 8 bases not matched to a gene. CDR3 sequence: CASSLRAGGPDTQYF. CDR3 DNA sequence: TGTGCCAGCAGCCTGCGAGCGGGAGGGCCTGATACGCAGTATTTT.

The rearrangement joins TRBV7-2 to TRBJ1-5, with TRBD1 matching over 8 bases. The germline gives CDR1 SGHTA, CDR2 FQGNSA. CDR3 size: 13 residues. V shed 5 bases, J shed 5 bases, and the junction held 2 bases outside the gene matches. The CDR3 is CASSEDRDQPQHF. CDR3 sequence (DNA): TGTGCCAGCAGCGAGGACAGGGATCAGCCCCAGCATTTT.

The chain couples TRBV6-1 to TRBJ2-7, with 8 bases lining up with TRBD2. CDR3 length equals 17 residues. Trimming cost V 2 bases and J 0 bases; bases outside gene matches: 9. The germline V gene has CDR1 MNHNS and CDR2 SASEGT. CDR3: CASSERPGGVVSYEQYF. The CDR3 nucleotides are TGTGCCAGCAGTGAACGGCCCGGGGGGGTTGTCTCCTACGAGCAGTACTTC.

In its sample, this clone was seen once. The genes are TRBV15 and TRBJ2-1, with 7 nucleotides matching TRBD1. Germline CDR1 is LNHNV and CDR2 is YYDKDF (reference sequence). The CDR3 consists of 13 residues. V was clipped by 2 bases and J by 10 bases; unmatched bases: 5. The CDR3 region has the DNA TGTGCCACCAGCAGAAACAGGGGACAGGAGCAGTTCTTC. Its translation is CATSRNRGQEQFF.

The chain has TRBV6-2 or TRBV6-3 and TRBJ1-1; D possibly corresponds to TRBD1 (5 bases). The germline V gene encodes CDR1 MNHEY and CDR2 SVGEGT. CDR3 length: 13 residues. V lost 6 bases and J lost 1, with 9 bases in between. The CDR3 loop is CASSRGQNTEAFF. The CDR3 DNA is TGTGCCAGCAGCCGAGGACAGAACACTGAAGCTTTCTTT.

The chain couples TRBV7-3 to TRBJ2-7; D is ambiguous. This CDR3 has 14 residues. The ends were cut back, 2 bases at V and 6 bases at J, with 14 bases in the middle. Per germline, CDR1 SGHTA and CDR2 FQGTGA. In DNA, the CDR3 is TGTGCCAGCAGCTTAGCTCCCGGGTCCCGCGAGCAGTACTTC. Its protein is CASSLAPGSREQYF.

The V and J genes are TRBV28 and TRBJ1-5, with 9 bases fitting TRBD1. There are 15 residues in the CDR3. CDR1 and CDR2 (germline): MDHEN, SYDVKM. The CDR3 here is CASRTGAGYNQPQHF. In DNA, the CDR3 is TGTGCTTCAAGGACAGGGGCGGGGTACAATCAGCCCCAGCATTTT.

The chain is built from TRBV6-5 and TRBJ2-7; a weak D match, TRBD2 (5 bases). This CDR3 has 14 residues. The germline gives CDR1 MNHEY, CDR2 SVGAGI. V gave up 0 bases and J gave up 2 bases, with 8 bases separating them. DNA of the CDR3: TGTGCCAGCAGTTACTCTCGGGGAGCCTACGAGCAGTACTTC. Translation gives CASSYSRGAYEQYF.